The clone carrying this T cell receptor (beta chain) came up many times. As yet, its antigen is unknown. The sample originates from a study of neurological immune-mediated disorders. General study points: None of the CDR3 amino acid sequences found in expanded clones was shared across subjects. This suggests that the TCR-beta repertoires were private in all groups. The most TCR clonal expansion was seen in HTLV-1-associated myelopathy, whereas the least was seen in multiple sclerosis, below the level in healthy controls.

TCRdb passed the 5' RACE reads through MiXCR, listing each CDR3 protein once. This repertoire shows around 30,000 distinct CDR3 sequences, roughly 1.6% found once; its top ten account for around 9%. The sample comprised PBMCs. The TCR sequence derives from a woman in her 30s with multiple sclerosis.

The CDR3 nucleotides are TGTGCCAGCAGCCAAGGACTAGCGGGGGGGCCTTCGTCCTACGAGCAGTACTTC. Its translation is CASSQGLAGGPSSYEQYF. V is TRBV3-1 and J is TRBJ2-7; 14 positions agree with TRBD2. The CDR3 runs to 18 residues. J lost 1 base, V lost 1 base, and 6 bases had no gene match. Germline V gene sequence: CDR1 LGHDT, CDR2 YNNKEL (reference sequence).